The 10 T cell receptor beta chains below come from one sample, sequenced in a study of control samples from healthy donors and cancer patients. Clones were sequenced by immunoSEQ multiplex PCR, and TCRdb holds only the in-frame ones, with some missing. Of 69,000 or so clones detected, approximately 94% appear once; the ten largest clones hold more than 2.5%. The sample comprised blood. Receptors originate from a woman in her 30s in good health.

With regard to this clone: The same CDR3 is also encoded by other DNA sequences in this sample. The chain has TRBV3-1 (or the pseudogene TRBV3-2) and TRBJ2-5; D is uncertain. The CDR3 covers 11 residues. The germline V gene encodes CDR1 LGHDT and CDR2 YNNKEL (reference sequence). Trimming left V 1 base short and J 5 bases short, with 2 bases between. The CDR3, as DNA: TGTGCCAGCAGCCAAGCCGAGACCCAGTACTTC. Amino acid sequence: CASSQAETQYF.

This chain links TRBV7-9 with TRBJ2-1, with 13 positions matching TRBD2. CDR1 is SEHNR and CDR2 is FQNEAQ in the germline V gene (reference sequence). The CDR3 contains 15 residues. V dropped 4 bases and J dropped 6; count of bases not matched to a gene: 3. CDR3 loop: CASSSRLAGGNEQFF. CDR3 bases: TGTGCCAGCAGCTCCCGACTAGCGGGGGGCAATGAGCAGTTCTTC. Together with reference TRBV7-9 and TRBJ2-1, the CDR3 gives the full variable domain: DTGVSQNPRHKITKRGQNVTFRCDPISEHNRLYWYRQTLGQGPEFLTYFQNEAQLEKSRLLSDRFSAERPKGSFSTLEIQRTEQGDSAMYLCASSSRLAGGNEQFFGPGTRLTVL.

This chain uses TRBV5-1 with TRBJ1-6; D may be TRBD1 (5 bases). V lost 3 bases and J lost 7, with 11 bases in between. Germline lookup yields CDR1 SGHRS and CDR2 YFSETQ. CDR3 length equals 14 residues. As DNA, the CDR3 is TGCGCCAGCAGCTCAGGGTCCCAGAATTCACCCCTCCACTTT. Residues: CASSSGSQNSPLHF. The whole variable domain, remainder taken from reference TRBV5-1 and TRBJ1-6, is KAGVTQTPRYLIKTRGQQVTLSCSPISGHRSVSWYQQTPGQGLQFLFEYFSETQRNKGNFPGRFSGRQFSNSRSEMNVSTLELGDSALYLCASSSGSQNSPLHFGNGTRLTVT.

This sequence joins TRBV12-5 and TRBJ1-1; D is possibly TRBD1 (6 bases). This CDR3 has 14 residues. The V gene's germline CDR1 is LGHNT and CDR2 FRNRAP. Trimming took 8 bases from V and 4 from J, leaving 17 bases between them. The CDR3 coding sequence is TGTGCTAGTTCGCTTACAGGGATGATCACTGAAGCTTTCTTT. Translating gives CASSLTGMITEAFF.

The chain has TRBV4-1 and TRBJ1-1, with 7 nucleotides matching TRBD1. CDR1 and CDR2 from the germline V gene are MGHRA and YSYEKL. V dropped 1 base and J dropped 4; count of bases not matched to a gene: 6. The CDR3 is made up of 15 amino acids. The CDR3 is CASSQGETGPTEAFF. The CDR3 bases are TGCGCCAGCAGCCAAGGGGAGACAGGGCCCACTGAAGCTTTCTTT.

The chain joins TRBV6-1 to TRBJ1-5; D is unclear. CDR3 size: 13 residues. Per the germline V gene, CDR1 is MNHNS and CDR2 is SASEGT. Deletions cut 3 bases from V and 6 bases from J, with 9 bases between. The CDR3 region is CASSDLGSQPQHF. The CDR3 DNA sequence: TGTGCCAGCAGTGATCTGGGGAGTCAGCCCCAGCATTTT.

As regards this clone: Additional DNA sequences in this sample encode the identical CDR3. The chain joins TRBV3-1 (or the pseudogene TRBV3-2) to TRBJ1-5, with D unclear. CDR3 length: 13 amino acids. Between the trimmed V and J ends, which lost 1 base and 5 bases, there was a span of 6 bases. Per germline, CDR1 LGHDT and CDR2 YNNKEL (reference sequence). The CDR3 protein is CASSQGGDQPQHF. CDR3 DNA: TGTGCCAGCAGCCAAGGGGGAGATCAGCCCCAGCATTTT.

The V gene is TRBV19, the J gene TRBJ2-1, with 16 bases lining up with TRBD2. The CDR3 is 18 residues long. Per germline, CDR1 LNHDA and CDR2 SQIVND (reference sequence). Trimming removed 7 bases from V and 5 bases from J; junction bases left unmatched: 11. CDR3 sequence reads: CASIPSGLAGGSDNEQFF. CDR3 nucleotides: TGTGCCAGTATCCCTTCGGGACTAGCGGGGGGGAGTGACAATGAGCAGTTCTTC.

This chain uses TRBV10-2 with TRBJ2-1; 10 nucleotides align to TRBD2. Trimming removed 0 bases from V and 4 bases from J; junction bases left unmatched: 0. Per germline, CDR1 WSHSY and CDR2 SAAADI. The CDR3 is 15 residues long. The CDR3 DNA sequence: TGCGCCAGCAGTGAGTCGACTAGCGGGTACAATGAGCAGTTCTTC. It codes for CASSESTSGYNEQFF.

The chain uses TRBV30 and TRBJ1-2, with 7 bases aligning to TRBD1. The germline V gene has CDR1 GTSNPN and CDR2 SVGIG (reference sequence). This CDR3 region has 13 residues. V lost 2 bases to trimming and J lost 8 bases; unmatched junction nucleotides: 8. The CDR3 DNA reads TGTGCCTGGAGTATCGACAGGGAGGACGGCTACACCTTC. Translating it yields CAWSIDREDGYTF.